This is a list of T cell receptor beta chains from one sample in a study of cytomegalovirus exposure and HLA in healthy donors. Repertoires were generated with immunoSEQ multiplex PCR, while TCRdb's copy carries only in-frame clones and drops some. The sample consists of about 110,000 clones, roughly 68% of them appearing once. The sequencing sample was made of PBMCs. The receptors were gathered from a man aged 25 to 45 in good health and CMV-seropositive. The CDR3 runs from the conserved cysteine through the conserved F or W. Fields, in order: clone size, J gene, V gene, D gene, CDR3 DNA, CDR3 protein. The D gene is left open where the match is weak. Clone size is shown for a subset of rows, as once, few, many or a class of expanded clone.

clone_size: NA
j_call: TRBJ2-3
v_call: TRBV5-1
d_call: NA
cdr3_nt: TGCGCCAGCAGCTTTGGGGGGGCTGATACGCAGTATTTT
cdr3_aa: CASSFGGADTQYF

clone_size: NA
j_call: TRBJ1-3
v_call: TRBV29-1
d_call: TRBD1
cdr3_nt: TGCAGCGCTACTCTCTTAACAGGGGTGGGGGACACCATATATTTT
cdr3_aa: CSATLLTGVGDTIYF

clone_size: few
j_call: TRBJ1-2
v_call: TRBV6-1
d_call: TRBD1
cdr3_nt: TGTGCCAGCACAGGACAGGGGACAGACTATGGCTACACCTTC
cdr3_aa: CASTGQGTDYGYTF

clone_size: NA
j_call: TRBJ2-3
v_call: TRBV9
d_call: TRBD2
cdr3_nt: TGTGCCAGCAGCCCCCCAGATGGGGAGCTGCTAGCGGGGGGGCGCGCGGATACGCAGTATTTT
cdr3_aa: CASSPPDGELLAGGRADTQYF

clone_size: few
j_call: TRBJ1-1
v_call: TRBV29-1
d_call: NA
cdr3_nt: TGCAGCGTTGATAGATCGTCCGAAGCTTTCTTT
cdr3_aa: CSVDRSSEAFF

clone_size: NA
j_call: TRBJ1-5
v_call: TRBV30
d_call: NA
cdr3_nt: TGTGCCTGGAGTTTGGGGGACAACGGTCAGCCCCAGCATTTT
cdr3_aa: CAWSLGDNGQPQHF

clone_size: NA
j_call: TRBJ2-1
v_call: TRBV7-3
d_call: NA
cdr3_nt: TGTGCCAGCAGCTTCGAGAGGGCGGGTGAGCAGTTCTTC
cdr3_aa: CASSFERAGEQFF

clone_size: once
j_call: TRBJ2-7
v_call: TRBV5-1
d_call: NA
cdr3_nt: TGCGCCAGCAGGGACACTTCAGAGCAGTACTTC
cdr3_aa: CASRDTSEQYF

clone_size: NA
j_call: TRBJ1-2
v_call: TRBV19
d_call: NA
cdr3_nt: TGTGCCAGTAGTATAGATGACCCAGGTACCTATGGCTACACCTTC
cdr3_aa: CASSIDDPGTYGYTF

clone_size: NA
j_call: TRBJ2-5
v_call: TRBV18
d_call: TRBD1
cdr3_nt: TGTGCCAGCTCACACCGGGACAGCCCCCTAGAGACCCAGTACTTC
cdr3_aa: CASSHRDSPLETQYF

clone_size: NA
j_call: TRBJ1-1
v_call: TRBV27
d_call: NA
cdr3_nt: TGTGGGGCGGGCGGCCCCCGCCTGGGTACTGAAGCTTTCTTT
cdr3_aa: CGAGGPRLGTEAFF